The clone carrying this T cell receptor beta chain occurred a few times. Its antigen remains unknown. Patients chosen for sequencing had CD8+CD57+ cells that had expanded, as shown by flow cytometry. The cohort consisted entirely of patients having severe acquired aplastic anemia. Trimming cost V 0 bases and J 4 bases; bases outside gene matches: 6. Germline V gives CDR1 SGHRS, CDR2 YFSETQ. The length of the CDR3 is 16 residues. According to the study, genomic DNA was the template for TCR beta VDJ and CDR3 profiling. From the reads, TCRdb called clonotypes with MiXCR, one entry per CDR3 protein. This table has under 500,000 distinct CDR3 sequences, around a third appearing once. This sample is drawn from a study of CD8+CD57+ T cells in acquired aplastic anemia. Across the study: Sorted CD4+ and CD8+ cells gave an average of roughly 3.3 ug of DNA.

Study-wide points: Roughly 30 CD8+ CDR3 sequences occurred in both the patients and the controls.

This sequence originates from a human donor with aplastic anemia. Material for sequencing was sorted CD4+, CD8+, or CD8+CD57+ T cells (not recorded which) from PBMCs. The chain recombines TRBV5-1 with TRBJ2-3; 9 positions match TRBD2. CDR3 residues: CASSLGSSGVSDTQYF. The CDR3 DNA is TGCGCCAGCAGCTTGGGTTCTAGCGGGGTCTCAGATACGCAGTATTTT.